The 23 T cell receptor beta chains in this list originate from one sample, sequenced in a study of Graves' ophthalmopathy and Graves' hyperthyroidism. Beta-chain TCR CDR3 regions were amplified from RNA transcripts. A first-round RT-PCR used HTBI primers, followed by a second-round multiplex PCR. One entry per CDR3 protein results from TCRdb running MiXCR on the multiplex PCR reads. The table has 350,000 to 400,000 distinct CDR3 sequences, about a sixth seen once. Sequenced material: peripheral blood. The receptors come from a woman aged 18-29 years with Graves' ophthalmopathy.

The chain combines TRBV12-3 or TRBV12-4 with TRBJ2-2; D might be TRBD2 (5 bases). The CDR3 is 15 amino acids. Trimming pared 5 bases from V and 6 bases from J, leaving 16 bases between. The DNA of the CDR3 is TGTGCCAGCAGTCGGGGTGCTTTTGAGGCCGGGGAGCTGTTTTTT. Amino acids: CASSRGAFEAGELFF.

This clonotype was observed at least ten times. The CDR3 nucleotides read TGTGCCAGCAGCTTGGCGCAGCGCTTCGAGACCCAGTACTTC. As protein: CASSLAQRFETQYF. The rearrangement uses TRBV5-6 and TRBJ2-5; unclear D gene. From germline, CDR1 is SGHDT and CDR2 YYEEEE. The CDR3 is 14 amino acids. The V end lost 0 bases, the J end lost 5 bases, and 11 bases lay between the germline ends. Together with reference TRBV5-6 and TRBJ2-5, the CDR3 gives the full variable domain: DAGVTQSPTHLIKTRGQQVTLRCSPKSGHDTVSWYQQALGQGPQFIFQYYEEEERQRGNFPDRFSGHQFPNYSSELNVNALLLGDSALYLCASSLAQRFETQYFGPGTRLLVL.

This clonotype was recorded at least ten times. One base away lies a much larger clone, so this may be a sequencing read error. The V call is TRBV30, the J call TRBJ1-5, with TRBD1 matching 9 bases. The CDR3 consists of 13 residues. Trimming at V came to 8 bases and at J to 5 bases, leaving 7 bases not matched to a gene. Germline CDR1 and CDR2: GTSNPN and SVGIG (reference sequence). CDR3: CARGTGLDQPQHF. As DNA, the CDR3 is TGTGCCCGGGGGACAGGGTTGGATCAGCCCCAGCATTTT.

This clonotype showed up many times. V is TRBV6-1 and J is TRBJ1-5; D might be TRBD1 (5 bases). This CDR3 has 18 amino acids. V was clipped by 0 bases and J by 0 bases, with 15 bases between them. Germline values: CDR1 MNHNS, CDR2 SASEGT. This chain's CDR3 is CASSEARGGVLSNQPQHF. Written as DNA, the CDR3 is TGTGCCAGCAGTGAAGCCCGAGGAGGGGTCCTTAGCAATCAGCCCCAGCATTTT.

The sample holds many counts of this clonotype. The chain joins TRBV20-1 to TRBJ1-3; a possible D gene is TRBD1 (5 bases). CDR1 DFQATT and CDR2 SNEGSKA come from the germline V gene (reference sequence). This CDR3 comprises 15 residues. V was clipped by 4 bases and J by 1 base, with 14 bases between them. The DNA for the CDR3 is TGCAGTGCTACCCCGGGGCCTAGGTCTGGAAACACCATATATTTT. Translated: CSATPGPRSGNTIYF.

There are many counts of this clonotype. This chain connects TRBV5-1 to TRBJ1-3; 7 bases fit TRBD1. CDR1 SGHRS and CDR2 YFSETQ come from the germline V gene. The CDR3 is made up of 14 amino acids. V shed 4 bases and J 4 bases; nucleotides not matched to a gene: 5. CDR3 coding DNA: TGCGCCAGCAGCCCGGGACAGAAGGGAAACACCATATATTTT. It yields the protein CASSPGQKGNTIYF.

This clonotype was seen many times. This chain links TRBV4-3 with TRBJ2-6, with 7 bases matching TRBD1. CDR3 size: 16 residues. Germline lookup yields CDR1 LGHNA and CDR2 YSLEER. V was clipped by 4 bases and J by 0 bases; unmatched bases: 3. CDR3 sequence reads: CASSPRQGSGANVLTF. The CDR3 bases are TGCGCCAGCAGCCCGAGACAGGGCTCTGGGGCCAACGTCCTGACTTTC.

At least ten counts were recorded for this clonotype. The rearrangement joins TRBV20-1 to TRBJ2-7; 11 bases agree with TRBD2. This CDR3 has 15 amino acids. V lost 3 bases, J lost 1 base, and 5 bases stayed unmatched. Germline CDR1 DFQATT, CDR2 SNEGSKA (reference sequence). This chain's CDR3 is CSARFSGRASYEQYF. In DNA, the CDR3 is TGCAGTGCTAGGTTTAGCGGGAGGGCATCCTACGAGCAGTACTTC.

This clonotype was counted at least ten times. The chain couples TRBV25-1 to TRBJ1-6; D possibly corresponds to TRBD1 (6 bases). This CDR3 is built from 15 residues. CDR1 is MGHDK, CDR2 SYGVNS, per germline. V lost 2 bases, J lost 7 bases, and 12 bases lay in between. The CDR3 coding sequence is TGTGCCAGCAGTGAAACTACAGGGCACAATTCACCCCTCCACTTT. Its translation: CASSETTGHNSPLHF.

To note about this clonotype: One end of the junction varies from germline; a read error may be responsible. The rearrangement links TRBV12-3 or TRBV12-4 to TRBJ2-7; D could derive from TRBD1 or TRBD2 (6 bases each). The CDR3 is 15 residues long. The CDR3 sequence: CASSSGAYLGLERYF. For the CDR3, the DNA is TGTGCCAGCAGTTCGGGGGCATATTTAGGCCTCGAGCGGTACTTC.

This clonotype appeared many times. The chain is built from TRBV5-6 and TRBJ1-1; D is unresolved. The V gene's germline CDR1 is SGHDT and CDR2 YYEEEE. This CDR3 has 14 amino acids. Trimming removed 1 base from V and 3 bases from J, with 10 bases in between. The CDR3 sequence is CASSLYRRDTEAFF. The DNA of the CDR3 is TGTGCCAGCAGCTTGTACAGACGGGACACTGAAGCTTTCTTT.

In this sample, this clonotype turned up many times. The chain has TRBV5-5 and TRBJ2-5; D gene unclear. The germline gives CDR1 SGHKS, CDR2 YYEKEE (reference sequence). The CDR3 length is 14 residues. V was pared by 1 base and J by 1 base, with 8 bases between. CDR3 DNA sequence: TGTGCCAGCAGCTTGACTACAGCCCAAGAGACCCAGTACTTC. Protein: CASSLTTAQETQYF.

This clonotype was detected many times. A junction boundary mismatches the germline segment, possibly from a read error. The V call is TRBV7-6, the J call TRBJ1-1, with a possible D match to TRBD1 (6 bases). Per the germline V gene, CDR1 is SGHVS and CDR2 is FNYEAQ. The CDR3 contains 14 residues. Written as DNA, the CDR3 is TGTGCCAGCAGCCAAGAGGGGGGCGTCACTGGAGCTTTCTTT. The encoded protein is CASSQEGGVTGAFF.

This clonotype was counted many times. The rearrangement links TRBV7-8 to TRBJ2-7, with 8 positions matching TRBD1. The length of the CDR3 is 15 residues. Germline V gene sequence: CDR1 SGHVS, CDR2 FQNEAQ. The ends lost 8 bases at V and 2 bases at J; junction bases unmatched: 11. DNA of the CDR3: TGTGCCAGCTCTAAGCCGGGACAGGAGACCTACGAGCAGTACTTC. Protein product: CASSKPGQETYEQYF.

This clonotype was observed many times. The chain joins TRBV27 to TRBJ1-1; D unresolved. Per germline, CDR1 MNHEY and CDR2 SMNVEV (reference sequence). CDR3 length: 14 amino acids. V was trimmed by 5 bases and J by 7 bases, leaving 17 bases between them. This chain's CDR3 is CASSRDWTGNEAFF. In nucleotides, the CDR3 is TGTGCCAGCAGTCGCGACTGGACGGGAAATGAAGCTTTCTTT.

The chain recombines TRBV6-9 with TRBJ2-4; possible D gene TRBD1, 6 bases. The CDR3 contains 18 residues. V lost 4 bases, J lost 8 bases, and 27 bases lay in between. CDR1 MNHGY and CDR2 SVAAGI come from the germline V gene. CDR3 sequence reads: CASSCLHMGHGRVDIQYF. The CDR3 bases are TGTGCCAGCAGTTGTCTACACATGGGACACGGACGGGTGGACATTCAGTACTTC.

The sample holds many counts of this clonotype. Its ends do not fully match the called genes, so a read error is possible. The DNA of the CDR3 is TGTGCCAGCAGTTACTCCTCTGAGAATCAGCCCCAGCGTTTT. This codes for CASSYSSENQPQRF. This rearrangement joins TRBV6-5 to TRBJ1-5; D is unresolved. CDR3 size: 14 residues. Germline values: CDR1 MNHEY, CDR2 SVGAGI.

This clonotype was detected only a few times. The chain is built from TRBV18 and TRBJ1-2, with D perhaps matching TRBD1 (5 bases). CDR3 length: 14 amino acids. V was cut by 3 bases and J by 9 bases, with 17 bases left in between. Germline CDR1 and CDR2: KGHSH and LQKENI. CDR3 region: CASSPSGTLWSYTF. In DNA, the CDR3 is TGTGCCAGCTCACCGTCAGGGACCCTATGGAGCTACACCTTC. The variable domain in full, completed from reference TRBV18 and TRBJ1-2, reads NAGVMQNPRHLVRRRGQEARLRCSPMKGHSHVYWYRQLPEEGLKFMVYLQKENIIDESGMPKERFSAEFPKEGPSILRIQQVVRGDSAAYFCASSPSGTLWSYTFGSGTRLTVV.

CDR3 in DNA: TGTGCCACCAGTGATGGCCAGAGCTATGGCTACACCTTC. It translates to CATSDGQSYGYTF. This sequence joins TRBV24-1 and TRBJ1-2; D remains ambiguous. This CDR3 is 13 amino acids long. V was trimmed by 3 bases and J by 4 bases, leaving 8 bases between them. Germline V gene sequence: CDR1 KGHDR, CDR2 SFDVKD.

The CDR3 sequence is CASSSRLRGAGYTF. The CDR3 DNA reads as TGTGCCAGCAGCTCCCGCCTAAGGGGGGCGGGCTACACCTTC. The rearrangement uses TRBV7-2 and TRBJ1-2; TRBD1 might be the D (6 bases). Germline loops: CDR1 SGHTA, CDR2 FQGNSA. The CDR3 extends over 14 amino acids. V lost 4 bases and J 8 bases, leaving 17 bases between the germline ends.

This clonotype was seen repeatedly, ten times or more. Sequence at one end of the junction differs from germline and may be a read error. In nucleotides, the CDR3 is TGTGCTAGCAGCTTGTCTCAGTTCGGGGTTACCGGGGAGCTGTTTTTT. As protein: CASSLSQFGVTGELFF. V gene TRBV7-7 combines with J gene TRBJ2-2; possible D gene TRBD2, 5 bases. Germline lookup yields CDR1 SSHAT and CDR2 FNYEAQ (reference sequence). The CDR3 has 16 amino acids.

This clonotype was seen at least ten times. DNA for the CDR3: TGTGCCAGCACTCCCCGCGGGTCTAACTATGGCTACACCTTC. Translating it yields CASTPRGSNYGYTF. The gene calls are TRBV11-2 and TRBJ1-2; unclear D gene. There are 14 residues in the CDR3. The V and J ends lost 7 bases and 0 bases respectively, with 12 bases between them. Looked up from germline, CDR1 is SGHAT and CDR2 is FQNNGV. The variable domain in full, with the rest retrieved from reference TRBV11-2 and TRBJ1-2, is EAGVAQSPRYKIIEKRQSVAFWCNPISGHATLYWYQQILGQGPKLLIQFQNNGVVDDSQLPKDRFSAERLKGVDSTLKIQPAKLEDSAVYLCASTPRGSNYGYTFGSGTRLTVV.

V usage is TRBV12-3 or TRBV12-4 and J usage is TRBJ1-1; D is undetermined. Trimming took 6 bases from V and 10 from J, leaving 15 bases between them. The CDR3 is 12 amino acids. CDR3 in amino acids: CASRTTRGPAFF. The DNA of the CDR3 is TGTGCCAGCAGGACGACACGAGGTCCAGCTTTCTTT.